This T cell receptor (beta chain) was retrieved from a study of PD-1 blockade in classical Hodgkin lymphoma. Germline V CDR1 and CDR2: SGDLS, YYNGEE. The CDR3 consists of 19 residues. V lost 4 bases, J lost 5 bases, and 18 bases stayed unmatched. In every patient, relapse followed autologous stem cell transplantation, while exposure to brentuximab vedotin differed. Here immunoSEQ multiplex PCR was the method, and the copy in TCRdb shows in-frame clones only, minus some. The data show 46,000 or so clones, roughly 90% seen once. The gene calls are TRBV9 and TRBJ2-5; 12 positions agree with TRBD2. Sequencing used peripheral blood mononuclear cells (PBMCs), obtained at baseline. The TCR sequence derives from a human donor with classical Hodgkin lymphoma. CDR3 sequence reads: CASSPGLAGLAAVGETQYF. As DNA, the CDR3 is TGTGCCAGCAGCCCTGGACTAGCGGGACTCGCCGCGGTAGGGGAGACCCAGTACTTC.